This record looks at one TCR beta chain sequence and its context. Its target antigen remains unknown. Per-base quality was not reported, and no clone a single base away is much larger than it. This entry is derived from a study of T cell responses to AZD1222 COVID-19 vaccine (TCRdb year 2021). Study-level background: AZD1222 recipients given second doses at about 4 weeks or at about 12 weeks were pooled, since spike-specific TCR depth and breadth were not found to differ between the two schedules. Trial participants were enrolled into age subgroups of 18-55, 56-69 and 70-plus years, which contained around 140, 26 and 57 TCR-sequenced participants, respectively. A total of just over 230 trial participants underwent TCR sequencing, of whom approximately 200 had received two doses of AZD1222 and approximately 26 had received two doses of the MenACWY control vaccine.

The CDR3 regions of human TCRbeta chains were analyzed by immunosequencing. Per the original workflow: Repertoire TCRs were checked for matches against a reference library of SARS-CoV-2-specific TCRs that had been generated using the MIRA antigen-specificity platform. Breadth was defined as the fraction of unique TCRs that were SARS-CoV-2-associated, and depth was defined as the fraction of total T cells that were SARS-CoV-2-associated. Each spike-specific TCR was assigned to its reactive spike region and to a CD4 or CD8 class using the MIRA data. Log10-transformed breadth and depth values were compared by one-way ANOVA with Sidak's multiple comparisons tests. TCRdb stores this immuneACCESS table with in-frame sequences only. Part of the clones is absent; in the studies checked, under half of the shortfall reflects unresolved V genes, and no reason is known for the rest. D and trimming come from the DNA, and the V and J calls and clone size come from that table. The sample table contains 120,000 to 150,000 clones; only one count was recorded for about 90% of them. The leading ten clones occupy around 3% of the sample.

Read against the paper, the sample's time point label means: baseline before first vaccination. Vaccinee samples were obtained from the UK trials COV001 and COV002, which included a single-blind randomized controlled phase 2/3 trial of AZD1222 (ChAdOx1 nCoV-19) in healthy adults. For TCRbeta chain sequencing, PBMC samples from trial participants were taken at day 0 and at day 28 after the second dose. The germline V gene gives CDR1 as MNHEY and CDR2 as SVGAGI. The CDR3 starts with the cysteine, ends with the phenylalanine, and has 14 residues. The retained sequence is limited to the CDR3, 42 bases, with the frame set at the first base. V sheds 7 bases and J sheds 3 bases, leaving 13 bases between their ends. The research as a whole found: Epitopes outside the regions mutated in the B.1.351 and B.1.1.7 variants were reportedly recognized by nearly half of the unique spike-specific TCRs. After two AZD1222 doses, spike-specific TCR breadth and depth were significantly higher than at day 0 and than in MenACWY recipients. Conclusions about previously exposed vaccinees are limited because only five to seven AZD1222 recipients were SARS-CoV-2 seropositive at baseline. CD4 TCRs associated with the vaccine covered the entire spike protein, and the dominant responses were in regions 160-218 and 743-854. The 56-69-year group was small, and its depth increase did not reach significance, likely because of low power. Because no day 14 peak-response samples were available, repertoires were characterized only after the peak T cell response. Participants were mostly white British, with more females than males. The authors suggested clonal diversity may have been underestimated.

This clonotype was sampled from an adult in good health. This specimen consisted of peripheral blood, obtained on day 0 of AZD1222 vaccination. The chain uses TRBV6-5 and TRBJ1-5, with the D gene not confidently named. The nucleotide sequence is TGTGCCAGCATTGGCCCAGGCCCCAATCAGCCCCAGCATTTT. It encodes CASIGPGPNQPQHF.